This TCR beta chain was recorded in a study of CD8 T cells in Susac syndrome (dated by TCRdb to between 2017 and 2020). As for the study more broadly: Whether CD8+ T cell activation and differentiation in Susac syndrome was antigen driven was tested using repertoire sequencing. CD8+ T cell repertoire clonality was compared between eleven to twelve healthy donors, approximately 14 Susac syndrome patients and 15 multiple sclerosis patients.

As for this clonotype: The target of this receptor is not known. Nothing much larger sits one base from this clone, and base qualities are not available.

Overall results and qualifications from the work: The study acknowledged that relatively few individuals were included in the TCR sequencing and HLA analysis.

RNA was extracted using the RNeasy kit, and roughly 0.45 to 1 microgram was reverse transcribed with random hexamers. The immunoSEQ multiplex PCR assay, covering 54 Vbeta and 13 Jbeta segments, was used to amplify TCR beta CDR3 regions. Bias from PCR amplification was corrected by using a synthetic template baseline for primer optimization and for computational correction. The authors' analysis ran thus. Reads were assigned to V, D and J genes according to IMGT and analyzed in immunoSEQ Analyzer, with only productive sequences retained. To calculate clonality, Shannon entropy was normalized by log2 of the number of productive unique sequences and then subtracted from one. For each patient and control, public and private clones were evaluated within the 100 most prevalent clones. A clone was defined as Susac-specific if it was absent from the healthy and MS cohorts, from roughly 980 published viral clones and from other ImmuneACCESS disease sequences. TCRdb reprocessing: public reads trimmed at Q25 with fastp, clones called with MiXCR, in-frame beta chains kept. When rows share a CDR3 protein, they turn into one entry using the most common DNA and genes. TCRdb assigned the V and J calls; the authors' analysis was not used. For this sample there are about 300,000 distinct CDR3 sequences; about 82% appear just once. The biggest ten clones account for around 0.21% of the sample.

Reading from cysteine to phenylalanine, the CDR3 counts 15 amino acids. Only the CDR3 part of the read is kept: 45 bases, read in frame from the first base. CDR1 SEHNR and CDR2 FQNEAQ are derived from the germline V gene (reference sequence). For this chain, trimming is 6 bases at the V end and 7 bases at the J end, and the number of junction bases without a gene match is 11. High-throughput TCR beta sequencing profiled peripheral blood CD8+ and CD4+ T cells from healthy donors, Susac syndrome patients and multiple sclerosis patients. Multiple sclerosis controls were treatment-naive patients with stable or active relapsing-remitting disease fulfilling revised McDonald criteria. CD8+ TEMRA cells were enriched by FACS, while bulk CD8+ and CD4+ T cells were purified by magnetic negative isolation. Blood was collected in EDTA tubes and processed within 24 hours, with PBMCs isolated through density gradient centrifugation. PBMCs intended for TCR sequencing were frozen in liquid nitrogen and were later thawed in a 37 degrees C water bath. The sorted or isolated CD4+, CD8+ and CD8+ TEMRA cells had a purity of 90% or higher.

This receptor chain uses TRBV7-9 and TRBJ1-1; a stretch of 10 junction bases matches TRBD1. This TCR came from a human donor with multiple sclerosis. What was sequenced was CD8+ T cells from PBMCs. The CDR3 reads as follows: CASSFGTGEYNEAFF. The nucleotides read TGTGCCAGCAGTTTCGGGACAGGGGAGTATAATGAAGCTTTCTTT.